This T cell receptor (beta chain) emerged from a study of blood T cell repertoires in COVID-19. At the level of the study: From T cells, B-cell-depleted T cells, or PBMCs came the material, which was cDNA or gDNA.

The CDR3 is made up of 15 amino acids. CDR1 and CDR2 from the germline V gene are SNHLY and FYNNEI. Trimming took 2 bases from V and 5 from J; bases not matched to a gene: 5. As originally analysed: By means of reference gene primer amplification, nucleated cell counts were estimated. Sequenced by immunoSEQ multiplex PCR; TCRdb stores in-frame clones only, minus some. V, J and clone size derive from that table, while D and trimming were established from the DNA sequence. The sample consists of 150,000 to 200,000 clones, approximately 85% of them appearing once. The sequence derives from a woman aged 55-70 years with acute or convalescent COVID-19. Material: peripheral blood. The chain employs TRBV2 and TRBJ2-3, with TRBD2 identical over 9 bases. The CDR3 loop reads CASSELAGWGDTQYF. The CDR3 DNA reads TGTGCCAGCAGTGAACTAGCGGGGTGGGGAGATACGCAGTATTTT.